This T cell receptor beta chain was captured by sequencing in a study of OX40 agonist ivuxolimab in advanced cancers. For the study at large: Ivuxolimab, an agonist antibody against OX40 (CD134), was given to patients.

Blood specimens came from baseline, cycle 4 day 1, and cycle 7 day 1. Data came from immunoSEQ multiplex PCR; TCRdb stores just in-frame clones and leaves some out. The data show roughly 45,000 clones, 86% seen once. CDR3 length: 15 residues. The V end lost 4 bases, the J end lost 0 bases, and 10 bases lay between the germline ends. CDR1 and CDR2 from the germline V gene are KGHSH and LQKENI. Specimen: CD4+ or CD8+ T cells sorted from blood, collected in a trial of the OX40 agonist ivuxolimab. The receptor comes from an adult with an advanced solid tumor such as melanoma, head and neck, liver or kidney cancer. This sequence joins TRBV18 and TRBJ1-3; no clear D gene. The CDR3 coding sequence is TGTGCCAGCTCACACGACGGGTTCTCTGGAAACACCATATATTTT. It yields the protein CASSHDGFSGNTIYF.